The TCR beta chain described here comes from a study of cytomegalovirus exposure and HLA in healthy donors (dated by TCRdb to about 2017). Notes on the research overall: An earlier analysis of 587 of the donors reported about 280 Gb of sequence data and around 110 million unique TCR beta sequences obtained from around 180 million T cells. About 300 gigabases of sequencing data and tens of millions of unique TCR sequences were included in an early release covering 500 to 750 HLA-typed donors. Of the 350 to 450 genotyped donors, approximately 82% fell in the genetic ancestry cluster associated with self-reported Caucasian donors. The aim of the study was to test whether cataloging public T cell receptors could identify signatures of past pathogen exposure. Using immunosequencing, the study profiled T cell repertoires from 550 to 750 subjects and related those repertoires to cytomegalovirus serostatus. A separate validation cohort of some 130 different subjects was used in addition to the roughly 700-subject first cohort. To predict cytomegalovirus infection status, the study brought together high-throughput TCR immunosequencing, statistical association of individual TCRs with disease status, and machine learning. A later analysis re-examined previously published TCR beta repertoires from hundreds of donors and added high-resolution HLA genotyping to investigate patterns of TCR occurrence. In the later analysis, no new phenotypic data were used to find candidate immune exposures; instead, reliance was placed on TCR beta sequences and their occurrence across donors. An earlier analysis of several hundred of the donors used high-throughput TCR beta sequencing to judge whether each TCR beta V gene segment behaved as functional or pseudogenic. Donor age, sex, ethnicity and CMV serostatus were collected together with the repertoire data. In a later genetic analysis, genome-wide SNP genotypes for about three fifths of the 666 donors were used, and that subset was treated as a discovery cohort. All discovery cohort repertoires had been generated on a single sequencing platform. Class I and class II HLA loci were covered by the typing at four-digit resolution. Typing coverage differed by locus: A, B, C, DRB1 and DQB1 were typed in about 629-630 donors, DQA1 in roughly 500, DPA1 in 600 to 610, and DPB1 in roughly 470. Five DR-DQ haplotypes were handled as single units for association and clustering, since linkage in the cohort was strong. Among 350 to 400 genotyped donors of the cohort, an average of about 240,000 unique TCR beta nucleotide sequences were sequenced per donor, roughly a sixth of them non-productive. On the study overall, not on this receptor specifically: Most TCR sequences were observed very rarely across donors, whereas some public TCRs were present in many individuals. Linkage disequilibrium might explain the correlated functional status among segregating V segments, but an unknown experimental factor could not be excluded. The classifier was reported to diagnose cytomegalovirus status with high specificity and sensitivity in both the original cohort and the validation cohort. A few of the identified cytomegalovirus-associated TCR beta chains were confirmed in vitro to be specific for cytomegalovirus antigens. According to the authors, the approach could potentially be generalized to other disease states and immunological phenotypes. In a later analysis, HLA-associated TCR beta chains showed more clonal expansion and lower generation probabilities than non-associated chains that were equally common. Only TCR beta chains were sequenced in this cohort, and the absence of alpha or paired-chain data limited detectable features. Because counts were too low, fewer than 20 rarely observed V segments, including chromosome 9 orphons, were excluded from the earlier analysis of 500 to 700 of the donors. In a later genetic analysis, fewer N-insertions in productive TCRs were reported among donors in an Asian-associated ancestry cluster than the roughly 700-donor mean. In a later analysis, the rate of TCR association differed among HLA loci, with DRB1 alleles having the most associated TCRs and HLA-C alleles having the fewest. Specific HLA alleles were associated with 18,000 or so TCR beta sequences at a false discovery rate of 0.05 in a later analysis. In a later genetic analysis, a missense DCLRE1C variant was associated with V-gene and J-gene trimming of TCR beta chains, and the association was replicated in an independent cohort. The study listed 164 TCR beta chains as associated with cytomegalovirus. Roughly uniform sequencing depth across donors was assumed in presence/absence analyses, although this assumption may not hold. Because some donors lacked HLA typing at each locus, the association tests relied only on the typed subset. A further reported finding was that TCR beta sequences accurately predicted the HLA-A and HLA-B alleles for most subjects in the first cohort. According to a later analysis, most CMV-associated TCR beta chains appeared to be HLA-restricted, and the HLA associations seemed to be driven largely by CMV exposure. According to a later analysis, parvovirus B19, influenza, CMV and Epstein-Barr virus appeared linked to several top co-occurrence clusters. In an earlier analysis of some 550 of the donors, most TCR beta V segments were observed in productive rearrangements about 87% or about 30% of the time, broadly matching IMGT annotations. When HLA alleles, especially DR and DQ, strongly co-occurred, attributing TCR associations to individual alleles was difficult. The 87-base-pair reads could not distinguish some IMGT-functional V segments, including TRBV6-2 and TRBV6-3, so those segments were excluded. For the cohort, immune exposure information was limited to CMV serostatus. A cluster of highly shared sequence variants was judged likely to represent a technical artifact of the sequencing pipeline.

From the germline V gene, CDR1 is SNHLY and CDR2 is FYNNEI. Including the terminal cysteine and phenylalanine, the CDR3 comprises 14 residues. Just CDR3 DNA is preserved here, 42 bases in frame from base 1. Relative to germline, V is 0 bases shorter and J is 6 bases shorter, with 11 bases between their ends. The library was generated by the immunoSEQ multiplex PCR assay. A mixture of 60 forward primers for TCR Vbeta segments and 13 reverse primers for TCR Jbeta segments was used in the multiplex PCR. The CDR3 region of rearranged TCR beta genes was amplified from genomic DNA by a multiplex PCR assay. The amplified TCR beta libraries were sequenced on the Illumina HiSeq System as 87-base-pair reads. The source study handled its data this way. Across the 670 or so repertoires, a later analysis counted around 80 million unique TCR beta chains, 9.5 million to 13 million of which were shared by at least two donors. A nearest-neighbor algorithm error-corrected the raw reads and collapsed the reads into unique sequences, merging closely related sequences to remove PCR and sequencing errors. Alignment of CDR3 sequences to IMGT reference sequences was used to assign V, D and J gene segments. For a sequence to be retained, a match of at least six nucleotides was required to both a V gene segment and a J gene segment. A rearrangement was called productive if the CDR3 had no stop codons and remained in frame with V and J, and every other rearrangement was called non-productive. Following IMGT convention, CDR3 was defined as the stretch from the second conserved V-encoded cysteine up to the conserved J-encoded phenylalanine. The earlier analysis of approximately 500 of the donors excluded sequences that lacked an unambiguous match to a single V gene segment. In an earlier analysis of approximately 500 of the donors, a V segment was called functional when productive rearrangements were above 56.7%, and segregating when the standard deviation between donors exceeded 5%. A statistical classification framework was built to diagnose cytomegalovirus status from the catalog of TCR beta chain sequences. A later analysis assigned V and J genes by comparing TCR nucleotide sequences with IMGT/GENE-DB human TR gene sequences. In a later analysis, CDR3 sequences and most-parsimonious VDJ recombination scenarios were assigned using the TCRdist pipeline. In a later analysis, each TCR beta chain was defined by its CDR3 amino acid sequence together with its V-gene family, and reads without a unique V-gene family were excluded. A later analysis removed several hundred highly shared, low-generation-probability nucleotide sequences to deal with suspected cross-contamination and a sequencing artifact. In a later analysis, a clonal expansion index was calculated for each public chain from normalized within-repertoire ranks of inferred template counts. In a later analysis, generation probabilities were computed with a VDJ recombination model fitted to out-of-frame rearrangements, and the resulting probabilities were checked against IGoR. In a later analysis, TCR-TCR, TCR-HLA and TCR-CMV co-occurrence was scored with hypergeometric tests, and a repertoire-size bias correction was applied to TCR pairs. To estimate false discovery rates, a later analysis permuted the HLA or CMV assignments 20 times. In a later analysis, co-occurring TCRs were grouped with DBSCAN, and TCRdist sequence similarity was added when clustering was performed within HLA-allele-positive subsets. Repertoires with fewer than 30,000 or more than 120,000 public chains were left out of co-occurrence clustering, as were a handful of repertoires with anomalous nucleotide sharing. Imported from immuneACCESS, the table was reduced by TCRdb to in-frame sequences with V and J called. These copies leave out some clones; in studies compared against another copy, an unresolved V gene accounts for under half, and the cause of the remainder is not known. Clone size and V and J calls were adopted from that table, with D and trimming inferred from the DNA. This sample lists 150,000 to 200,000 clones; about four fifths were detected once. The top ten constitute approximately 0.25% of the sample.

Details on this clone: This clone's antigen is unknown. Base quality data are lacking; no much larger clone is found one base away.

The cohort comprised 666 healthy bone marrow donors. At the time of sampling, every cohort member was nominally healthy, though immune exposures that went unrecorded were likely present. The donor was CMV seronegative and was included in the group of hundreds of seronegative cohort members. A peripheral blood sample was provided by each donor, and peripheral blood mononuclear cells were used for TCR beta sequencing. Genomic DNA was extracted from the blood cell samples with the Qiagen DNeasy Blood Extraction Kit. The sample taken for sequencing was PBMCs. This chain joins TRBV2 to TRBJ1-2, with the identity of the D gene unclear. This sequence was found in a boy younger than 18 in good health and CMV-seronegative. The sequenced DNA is TGTGCCAGCAGTGAAGCGCTGGGCGACGATGGCTACACCTTC. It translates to CASSEALGDDGYTF.